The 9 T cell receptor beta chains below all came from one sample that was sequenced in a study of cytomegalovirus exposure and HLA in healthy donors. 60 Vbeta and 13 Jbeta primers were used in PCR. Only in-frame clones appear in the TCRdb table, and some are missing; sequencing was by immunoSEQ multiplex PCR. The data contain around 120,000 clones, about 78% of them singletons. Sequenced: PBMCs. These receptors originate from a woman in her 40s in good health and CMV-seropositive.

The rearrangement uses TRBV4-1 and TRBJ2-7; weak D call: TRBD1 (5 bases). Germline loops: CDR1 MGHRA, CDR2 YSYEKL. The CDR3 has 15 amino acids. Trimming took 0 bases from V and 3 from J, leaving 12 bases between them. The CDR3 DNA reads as TGCGCCAGCAGCCAAGATAGGGGCCCCTTCTACGAGCAGTACTTC. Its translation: CASSQDRGPFYEQYF.

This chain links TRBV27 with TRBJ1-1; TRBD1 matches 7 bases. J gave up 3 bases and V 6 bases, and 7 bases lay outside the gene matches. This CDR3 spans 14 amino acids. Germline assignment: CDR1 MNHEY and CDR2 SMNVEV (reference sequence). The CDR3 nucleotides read TGTGCCAGCAGGAATTCAGGGGGAGACACTGAAGCTTTCTTT. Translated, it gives CASRNSGGDTEAFF.

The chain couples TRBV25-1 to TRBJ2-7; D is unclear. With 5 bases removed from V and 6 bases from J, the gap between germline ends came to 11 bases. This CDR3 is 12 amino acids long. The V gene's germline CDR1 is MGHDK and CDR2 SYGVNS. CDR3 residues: CASSYVAGEQYF. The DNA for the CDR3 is TGTGCCAGCAGTTACGTCGCCGGCGAGCAGTACTTC.

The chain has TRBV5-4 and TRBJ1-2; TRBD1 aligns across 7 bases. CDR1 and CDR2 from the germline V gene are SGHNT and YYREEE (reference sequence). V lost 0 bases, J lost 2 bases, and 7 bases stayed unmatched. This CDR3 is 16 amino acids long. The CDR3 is CASSLGLGTANYGYTF. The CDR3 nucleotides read TGTGCCAGCAGCTTGGGTTTAGGGACAGCAAACTATGGCTACACCTTC.

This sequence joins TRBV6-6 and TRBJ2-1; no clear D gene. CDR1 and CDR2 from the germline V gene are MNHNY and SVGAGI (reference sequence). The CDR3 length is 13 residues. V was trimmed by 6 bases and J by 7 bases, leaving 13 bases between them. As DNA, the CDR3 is TGTGCCAGCAGCCCGGTGAGGTTTAATGAGCAGTTCTTC. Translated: CASSPVRFNEQFF.

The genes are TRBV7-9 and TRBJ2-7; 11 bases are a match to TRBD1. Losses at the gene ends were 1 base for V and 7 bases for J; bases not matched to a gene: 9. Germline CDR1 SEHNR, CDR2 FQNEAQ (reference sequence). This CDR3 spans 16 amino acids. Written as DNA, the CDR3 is TGTGCCAGCAGCTTAGAGGCCGGGACAGGGGGTGGTGAGCAGTACTTC. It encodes CASSLEAGTGGGEQYF.

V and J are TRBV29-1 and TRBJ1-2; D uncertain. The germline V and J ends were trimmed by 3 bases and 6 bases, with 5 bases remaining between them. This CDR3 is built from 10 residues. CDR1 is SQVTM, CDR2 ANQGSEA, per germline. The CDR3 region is CSVDQDGYTF. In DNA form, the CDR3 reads TGCAGCGTTGATCAGGATGGCTACACCTTC.

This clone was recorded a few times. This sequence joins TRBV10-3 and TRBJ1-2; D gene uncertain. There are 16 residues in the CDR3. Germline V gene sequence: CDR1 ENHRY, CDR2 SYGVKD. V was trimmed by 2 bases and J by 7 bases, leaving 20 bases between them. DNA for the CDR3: TGTGCCATCAGTGAGGCCTCTGGGGAGGGAGTGGCTGGCTACACCTTC. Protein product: CAISEASGEGVAGYTF.

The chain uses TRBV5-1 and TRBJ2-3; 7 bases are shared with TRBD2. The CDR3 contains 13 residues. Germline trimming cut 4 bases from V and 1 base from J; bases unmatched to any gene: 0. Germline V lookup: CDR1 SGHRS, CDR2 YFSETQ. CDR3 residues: CASSGGGTDTQYF. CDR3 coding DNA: TGCGCCAGCAGCGGGGGGGGCACAGATACGCAGTATTTT.